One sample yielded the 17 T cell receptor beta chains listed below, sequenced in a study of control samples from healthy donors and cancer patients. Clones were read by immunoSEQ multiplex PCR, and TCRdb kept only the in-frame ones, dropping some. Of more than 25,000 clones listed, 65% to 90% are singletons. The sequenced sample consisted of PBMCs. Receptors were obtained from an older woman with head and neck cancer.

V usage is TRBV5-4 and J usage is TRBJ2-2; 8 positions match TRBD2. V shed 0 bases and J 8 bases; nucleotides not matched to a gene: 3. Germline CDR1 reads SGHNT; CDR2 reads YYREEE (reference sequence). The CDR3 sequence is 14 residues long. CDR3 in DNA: TGTGCCAGCAGCTTGGCGGCTAGCGGGGGGGAGCTGTTTTTT. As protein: CASSLAASGGELFF.

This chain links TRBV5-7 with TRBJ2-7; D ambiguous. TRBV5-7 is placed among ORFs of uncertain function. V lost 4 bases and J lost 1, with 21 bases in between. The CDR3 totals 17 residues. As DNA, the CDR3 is TGTGCCAGCAGCCTCCTTCTCGGGCCAGCGAGTTCCTACGAGCAGTACTTC. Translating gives CASSLLLGPASSYEQYF.

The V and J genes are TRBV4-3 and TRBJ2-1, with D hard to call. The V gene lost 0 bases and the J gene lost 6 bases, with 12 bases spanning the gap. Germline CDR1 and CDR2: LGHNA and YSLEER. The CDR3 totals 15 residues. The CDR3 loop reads CASSQDSSIGNEQFF. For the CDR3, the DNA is TGCGCCAGCAGCCAAGACAGTTCGATAGGCAATGAGCAGTTCTTC.

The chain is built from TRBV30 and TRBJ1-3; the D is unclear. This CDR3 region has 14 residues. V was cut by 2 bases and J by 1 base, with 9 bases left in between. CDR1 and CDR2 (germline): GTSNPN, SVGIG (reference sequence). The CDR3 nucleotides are TGTGCCTGGAGTCCTCGAAATTCTGGAAACACCATATATTTT. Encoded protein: CAWSPRNSGNTIYF.

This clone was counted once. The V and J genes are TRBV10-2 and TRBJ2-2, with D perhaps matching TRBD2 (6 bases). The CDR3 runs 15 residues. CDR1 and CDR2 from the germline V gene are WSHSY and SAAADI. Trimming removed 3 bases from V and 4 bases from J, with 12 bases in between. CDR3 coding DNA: TGCGCCAGCAGTGAAGGGGCGGGGATCACCGGGGAGCTGTTTTTT. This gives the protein CASSEGAGITGELFF.

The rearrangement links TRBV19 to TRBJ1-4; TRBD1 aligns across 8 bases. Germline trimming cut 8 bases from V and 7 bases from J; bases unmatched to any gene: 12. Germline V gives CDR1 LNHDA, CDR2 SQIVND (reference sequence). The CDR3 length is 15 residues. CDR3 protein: CASALDGTGSEKLFF. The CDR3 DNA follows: TGTGCCAGTGCCTTGGACGGGACAGGTAGTGAAAAACTGTTTTTT.

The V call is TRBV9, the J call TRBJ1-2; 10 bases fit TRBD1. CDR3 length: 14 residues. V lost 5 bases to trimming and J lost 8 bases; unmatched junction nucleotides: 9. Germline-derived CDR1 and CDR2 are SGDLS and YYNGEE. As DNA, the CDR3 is TGTGCCAGCAGTTGGGGACAGGGGAGACAGGGCTACACCTTC. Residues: CASSWGQGRQGYTF.

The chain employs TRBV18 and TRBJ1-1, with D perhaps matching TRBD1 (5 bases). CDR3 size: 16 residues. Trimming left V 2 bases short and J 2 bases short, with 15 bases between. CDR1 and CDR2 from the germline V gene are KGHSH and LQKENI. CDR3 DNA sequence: TGTGCCAGCTCACCAGGCCCGGGGGGGGTTAACACTGAAGCTTTCTTT. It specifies CASSPGPGGVNTEAFF.

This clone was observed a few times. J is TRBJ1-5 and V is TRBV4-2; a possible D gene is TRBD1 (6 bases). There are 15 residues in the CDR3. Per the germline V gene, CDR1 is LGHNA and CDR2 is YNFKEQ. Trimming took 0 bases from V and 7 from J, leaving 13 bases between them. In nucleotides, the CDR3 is TGTGCCAGCAGCCAAGAGTTGGGGGGCAGGCAGCCCCAGCATTTT. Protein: CASSQELGGRQPQHF.

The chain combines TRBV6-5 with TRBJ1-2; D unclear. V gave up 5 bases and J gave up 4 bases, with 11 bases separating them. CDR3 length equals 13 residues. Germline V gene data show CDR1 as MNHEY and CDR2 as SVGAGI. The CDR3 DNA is TGTGCCAGCAGTCGTCCGGCTGGCTATGGCTACACCTTC. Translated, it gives CASSRPAGYGYTF.

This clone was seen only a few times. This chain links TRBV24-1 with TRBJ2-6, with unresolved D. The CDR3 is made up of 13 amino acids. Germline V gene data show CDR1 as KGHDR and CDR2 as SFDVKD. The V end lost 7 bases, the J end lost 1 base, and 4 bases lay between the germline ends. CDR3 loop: CATSESGANVLTF. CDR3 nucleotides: TGTGCCACCAGCGAGTCTGGGGCCAACGTCCTGACTTTC.

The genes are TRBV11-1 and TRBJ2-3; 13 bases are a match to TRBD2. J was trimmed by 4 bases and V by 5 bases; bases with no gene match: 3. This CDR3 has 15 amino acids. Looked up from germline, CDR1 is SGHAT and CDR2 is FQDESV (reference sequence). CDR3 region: CASSTTSGGADTQYF. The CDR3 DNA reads TGTGCCAGCAGCACTACTAGCGGGGGGGCAGATACGCAGTATTTT.

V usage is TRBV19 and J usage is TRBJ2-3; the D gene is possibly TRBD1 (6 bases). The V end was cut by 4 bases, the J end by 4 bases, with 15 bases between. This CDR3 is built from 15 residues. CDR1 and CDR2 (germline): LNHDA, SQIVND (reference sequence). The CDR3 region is CASSTRQDSADTQYF. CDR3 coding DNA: TGTGCCAGTAGTACAAGACAGGACTCCGCAGATACGCAGTATTTT.

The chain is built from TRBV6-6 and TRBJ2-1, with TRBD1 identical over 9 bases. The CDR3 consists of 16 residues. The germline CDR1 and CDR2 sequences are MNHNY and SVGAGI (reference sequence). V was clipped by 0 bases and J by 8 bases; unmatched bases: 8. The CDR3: CASSYSRARTGDEQFF. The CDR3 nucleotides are TGTGCCAGCAGTTACTCGAGGGCCAGGACAGGGGATGAGCAGTTCTTC.

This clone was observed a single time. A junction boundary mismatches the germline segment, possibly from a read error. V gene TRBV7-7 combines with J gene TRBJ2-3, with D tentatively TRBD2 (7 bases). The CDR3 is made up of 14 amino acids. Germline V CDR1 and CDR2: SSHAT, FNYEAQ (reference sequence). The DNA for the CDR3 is TGTGCTAGCAGCCAAGGGGGGGGCACAGATACGCAGTATTTT. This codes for CASSQGGGTDTQYF. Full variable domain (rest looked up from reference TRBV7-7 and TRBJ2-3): GAGVSQSPRYKVTKRGQDVTLRCDPISSHATLYWYQQALGQGPEFLTYFNYEAQPDKSGLPSDRFSAERPEGSISTLTIQRTEQRDSAMYRCASSQGGGTDTQYFGPGTRLTVL.

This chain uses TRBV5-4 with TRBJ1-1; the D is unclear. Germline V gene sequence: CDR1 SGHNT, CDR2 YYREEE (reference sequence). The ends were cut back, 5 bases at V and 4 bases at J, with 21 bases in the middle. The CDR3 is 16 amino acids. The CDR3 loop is CASSDPVRRSLTEAFF. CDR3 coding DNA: TGTGCCAGCAGTGACCCGGTTCGAAGGTCCCTCACTGAAGCTTTCTTT.

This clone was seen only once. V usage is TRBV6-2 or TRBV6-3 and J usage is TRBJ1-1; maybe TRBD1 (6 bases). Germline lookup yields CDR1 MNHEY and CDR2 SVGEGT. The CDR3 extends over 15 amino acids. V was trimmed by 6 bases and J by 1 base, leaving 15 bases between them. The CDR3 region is CASSHRDGWNTEAFF. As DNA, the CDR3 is TGTGCCAGCAGCCACAGGGACGGTTGGAACACTGAAGCTTTCTTT.